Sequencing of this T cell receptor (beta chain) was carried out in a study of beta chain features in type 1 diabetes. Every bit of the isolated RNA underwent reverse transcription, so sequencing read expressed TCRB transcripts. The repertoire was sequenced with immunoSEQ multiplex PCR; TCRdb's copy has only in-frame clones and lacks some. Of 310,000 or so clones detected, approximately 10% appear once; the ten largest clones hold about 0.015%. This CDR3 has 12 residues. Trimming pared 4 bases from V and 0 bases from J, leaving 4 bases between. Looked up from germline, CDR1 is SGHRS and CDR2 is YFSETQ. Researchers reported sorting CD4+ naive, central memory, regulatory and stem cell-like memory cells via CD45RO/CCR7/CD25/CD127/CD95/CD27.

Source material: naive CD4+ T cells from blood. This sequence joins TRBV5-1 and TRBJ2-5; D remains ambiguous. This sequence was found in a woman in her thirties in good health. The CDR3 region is CASSPDQETQYF. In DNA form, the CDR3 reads TGCGCCAGCAGCCCGGACCAAGAGACCCAGTACTTC.